This passage covers 10 T cell receptor beta chains from one sample sequenced in a study of cytomegalovirus exposure and HLA in healthy donors. PCR was performed using 60 Vbeta and 13 Jbeta primers. Here immunoSEQ multiplex PCR was the method, and the copy in TCRdb shows in-frame clones only, minus some. The repertoire holds under 100,000 clones, with around 62% as singletons. The sequencing input was PBMCs. The receptor source for this set is a woman between 25 and 40 years old in good health and CMV-seropositive.

About this clone itself: This CDR3 is also generated by other DNA sequences in the sample. This sequence joins TRBV7-9 and TRBJ1-2; the match to TRBD1 covers 7 bases. CDR1 and CDR2 from the germline V gene are SEHNR and FQNEAQ (reference sequence). V lost 5 bases, J lost 8 bases, and 8 bases stayed unmatched. The CDR3 sequence is 13 residues long. CDR3 in amino acids: CASSPRQGDGYTF. CDR3 in DNA: TGTGCCAGCAGCCCAAGGCAGGGGGACGGCTACACCTTC.

The chain is built from TRBV7-2 and TRBJ1-6; no definite D call. Germline V gene data show CDR1 as SGHTA and CDR2 as FQGNSA. V lost 4 bases, J lost 3 bases, and 13 bases lay in between. The CDR3 runs 16 residues. This CDR3 is CASSSQGTVYNSPLHF. CDR3 coding DNA: TGTGCCAGCAGCTCACAAGGCACAGTCTATAATTCACCCCTCCACTTT. Full variable domain (rest looked up from reference TRBV7-2 and TRBJ1-6): GAGVSQSPSNKVTEKGKDVELRCDPISGHTALYWYRQSLGQGLEFLIYFQGNSAPDKSGLPSDRFSAERTGGSVSTLTIQRTQQEDSAVYLCASSSQGTVYNSPLHFGNGTRLTVT.

The chain links TRBV4-3 to TRBJ1-2; tentatively, D is TRBD1 (6 bases). V was shortened by 3 bases and J by 8 bases, with 19 bases between the two germline ends. This CDR3 comprises 15 residues. CDR1 and CDR2 (germline): LGHNA, YSLEER. CDR3 nucleotides: TGCGCCAGCAGCCAGCAACAGGGTTTGGTCGTGGGCTACACCTTC. It encodes CASSQQQGLVVGYTF.

This clone was counted between two and nine times. One junction end does not reproduce the germline sequence, and a read error may be involved. This CDR3 reads CSSAASGNTIYF. CDR3 sequence (DNA): TGTTCCAGCGCGGCCTCTGGAAACACCATATATTTT. This chain connects TRBV7-9 to TRBJ1-3, with D hard to call. Germline V gene data show CDR1 as SEHNR and CDR2 as FQNEAQ (reference sequence). The CDR3 consists of 12 residues.

The CDR3 region is CASGSRPLRDTIYF. The DNA for the CDR3 is TGTGCTAGTGGTTCCCGGCCCCTCCGGGACACCATATATTTT. This chain links TRBV12-5 with TRBJ1-3; D unresolved. Germline loops: CDR1 LGHNT, CDR2 FRNRAP. This CDR3 region has 14 residues. The V end was cut by 4 bases, the J end by 8 bases, with 15 bases between. The whole variable domain, filled in from reference TRBV12-5 and TRBJ1-3, reads DARVTQTPRHKVTEMGQEVTMRCQPILGHNTVFWYRQTMMQGLELLAYFRNRAPLDDSGMPKDRFSAEMPDATLATLKIQPSEPRDSAVYFCASGSRPLRDTIYFGEGSWLTVV.

The V and J genes are TRBV6-6 and TRBJ1-4, with D maybe TRBD1 (5 bases). Trimming shortened V by 2 bases and J by 3 bases, and 7 bases separated the two germline ends. CDR3 length equals 14 residues. Germline V gene data show CDR1 as MNHNY and CDR2 as SVGAGI (reference sequence). CDR3 residues: CASSYLQANEKLFF. DNA of the CDR3: TGTGCCAGCAGTTACCTACAGGCTAATGAAAAACTGTTTTTT.

This chain uses TRBV7-2 with TRBJ2-7; weak D call: TRBD1 (7 bases). Trimming stripped 1 base from V and 4 bases from J, with 20 bases between. The germline CDR1 and CDR2 sequences are SGHTA and FQGNSA. This CDR3 comprises 17 residues. The DNA of the CDR3 is TGTGCCAGCAGCTTAGACGGGCAGGGGGGATCTCGGTACGAGCAGTACTTC. Protein product: CASSLDGQGGSRYEQYF.

This clone has only one observation. The chain uses TRBV5-1 and TRBJ2-1; a weak D match, TRBD1 (6 bases). Between the trimmed V and J ends, which lost 0 bases and 3 bases, there was a span of 13 bases. The CDR3 length is 16 residues. From germline, CDR1 is SGHRS and CDR2 YFSETQ. CDR3 nucleotides: TGCGCCAGCAGCTTGGACCGTTCGGGACACTACAATGAGCAGTTCTTC. It specifies CASSLDRSGHYNEQFF. Filled out from reference TRBV5-1 and TRBJ2-1, the complete variable domain reads KAGVTQTPRYLIKTRGQQVTLSCSPISGHRSVSWYQQTPGQGLQFLFEYFSETQRNKGNFPGRFSGRQFSNSRSEMNVSTLELGDSALYLCASSLDRSGHYNEQFFGPGTRLTVL.

This clone has a handful of counts. The J gene is TRBJ2-6, the V gene TRBV27; TRBD1 matches at 9 bases. CDR3 size: 16 residues. CDR1 and CDR2 from the germline V gene are MNHEY and SMNVEV (reference sequence). V lost 8 bases, J lost 1 base, and 6 bases stayed unmatched. The CDR3 here is CASRGQGVSGANVLTF. The CDR3 nucleotides are TGTGCCAGCCGGGGACAGGGAGTTTCTGGGGCCAACGTCCTGACTTTC.

The chain is built from TRBV4-2 and TRBJ2-7; TRBD1 agrees at 7 bases. Germline-derived CDR1 and CDR2 are LGHNA and YNFKEQ. The CDR3 is 16 amino acids. Trimming at V came to 5 bases and at J to 1 base, leaving 11 bases not matched to a gene. The CDR3 loop reads CASSLNRGQGSYEQYF. The CDR3 DNA follows: TGTGCCAGCAGCTTGAACAGGGGCCAGGGATCCTACGAGCAGTACTTC.